The 28 T cell receptor beta chains reported below all come from one sample, sequenced in a study of cytomegalovirus exposure and HLA in healthy donors. Researchers ran the PCR with 60 Vbeta and 13 Jbeta primers. Sequencing used immunoSEQ multiplex PCR; TCRdb keeps in-frame clones, though not all of them. The sample includes 120,000 or so clones, 65% to 90% of them seen just once. The sequenced sample was PBMCs. These receptors all stem from a woman aged 40 to 50 in good health and CMV-seronegative.

V gene TRBV6-1 combines with J gene TRBJ1-2; a possible D gene is TRBD1 (5 bases). V lost 6 bases, J lost 1 base, and 15 bases lay in between. Germline-derived CDR1 and CDR2 are MNHNS and SASEGT. This CDR3 has 15 residues. The chain's CDR3 is CASRTDSSINYGYTF. CDR3 bases: TGTGCCAGCAGGACCGACAGCAGTATTAACTATGGCTACACCTTC.

This clone was seen a single time. The chain employs TRBV28 and TRBJ1-5, with D possibly matching TRBD1 (6 bases). Germline lookup yields CDR1 MDHEN and CDR2 SYDVKM. The CDR3 is 19 amino acids. V lost 3 bases and J lost 0, with 21 bases in between. The CDR3 nucleotides read TGTGCCAGCAGTTTGCAGAGGGGGGGGGTCCCCTATAGCAATCAGCCCCAGCATTTT. Its translation is CASSLQRGGVPYSNQPQHF.

The V call is TRBV30, the J call TRBJ2-6, with D hard to call. Per germline, CDR1 GTSNPN and CDR2 SVGIG (reference sequence). The V end lost 0 bases, the J end lost 0 bases, and 15 bases lay between the germline ends. The CDR3 extends over 18 amino acids. The CDR3 nucleotides read TGTGCCTGGAGTGTACCAATCCAGACAATCTCTGGGGCCAACGTCCTGACTTTC. This sequence encodes CAWSVPIQTISGANVLTF.

V and J are TRBV7-2 and TRBJ1-1, with 7 nucleotides matching TRBD1. The CDR3 covers 19 residues. Germline CDR1 SGHTA, CDR2 FQGNSA. The V and J ends lost 0 bases and 4 bases, in that order; junction bases with no gene match: 17. In DNA, the CDR3 is TGTGCCAGCAGCTTAGCCGGCGCCGGACAGGCCAAGAGGGGCACTGAAGCTTTCTTT. Encoded protein: CASSLAGAGQAKRGTEAFF.

This clone was detected once. This chain joins TRBV11-2 and TRBJ2-1; a weak D match, TRBD2 (5 bases). The V end was cut by 1 base, the J end by 6 bases, with 25 bases between. Germline assignment: CDR1 SGHAT and CDR2 FQNNGV. There are 19 residues in the CDR3. The CDR3 loop reads CASSLALVARRGARNEQFF. The CDR3 DNA follows: TGTGCCAGCAGCTTAGCTCTGGTCGCACGTCGGGGTGCGCGCAATGAGCAGTTCTTC.

In the case of this clone: Other DNA sequences of this sample code for an identical CDR3. The V call is TRBV29-1, the J call TRBJ1-2; TRBD1 agrees at 8 bases. Germline-derived CDR1 and CDR2 are SQVTM and ANQGSEA. The CDR3 runs to 11 residues. V shed 7 bases, J shed 3 bases, and the junction held 1 base outside the gene matches. CDR3 sequence: CSGGQDYGYTF. CDR3 sequence (DNA): TGCAGCGGGGGACAGGACTATGGCTACACCTTC.

The CDR3 region is CASFRIPGAQGTDTQYF. CDR3 coding DNA: TGTGCCAGCTTCCGGATTCCTGGGGCGCAGGGCACAGATACGCAGTATTTT. The V gene is TRBV5-8, the J gene TRBJ2-3; tentatively, D is TRBD1 (5 bases). Trimming removed 7 bases from V and 1 base from J, with 22 bases in between. Germline assignment: CDR1 SGHTS and CDR2 YDEGEE. The CDR3 is 17 amino acids.

The rearrangement uses TRBV5-6 and TRBJ2-5; the D is unclear. V was pared by 1 base and J by 2 bases, with 6 bases between. Germline V CDR1 and CDR2: SGHDT, YYEEEE. CDR3 size: 13 residues. CDR3 nucleotide sequence: TGTGCCAGCAGCTTGCAGGTACAAGAGACCCAGTACTTC. Its protein product is CASSLQVQETQYF.

The chain couples TRBV19 to TRBJ2-3; 9 nucleotides line up with TRBD1. Germline V CDR1 and CDR2: LNHDA, SQIVND (reference sequence). The CDR3 covers 14 residues. After removal of 4 bases from V and 6 bases from J, the junction contained 5 bases not matched to a gene. CDR3 in amino acids: CASSTTGGADTQYF. CDR3 in DNA: TGTGCCAGTAGTACCACAGGGGGCGCCGATACGCAGTATTTT.

The chain links TRBV7-9 to TRBJ2-5; D uncertain. TRBJ2-7 matches the DNA end more closely, so the J call is doubtful. CDR3 length: 15 amino acids. The germline CDR1 and CDR2 sequences are SEHNR and FQNEAQ (reference sequence). CDR3 nucleotide sequence: TGTGCCAGCAGCTTAGGAGAGTTCCCCCCCTACGAGCAGTACTTC. Its protein is CASSLGEFPPYEQYF.

The gene calls are TRBV7-8 and TRBJ1-5; no firm D call. V was shortened by 1 base and J by 0 bases, with 7 bases between the two germline ends. The CDR3 contains 15 residues. Germline loops: CDR1 SGHVS, CDR2 FQNEAQ. The CDR3 loop is CASSLGALSNQPQHF. In DNA, the CDR3 is TGTGCCAGCAGCTTAGGAGCCCTTAGCAATCAGCCCCAGCATTTT.

This chain joins TRBV2 and TRBJ2-4, with no clear D. Germline V gives CDR1 SNHLY, CDR2 FYNNEI. The CDR3 sequence is 12 residues long. This CDR3 reads CAYQADKNIQYF. The CDR3 region has the DNA TGTGCATACCAGGCTGACAAAAACATTCAGTACTTC.

The chain has TRBV7-2 and TRBJ1-2, with unresolved D. Germline-derived CDR1 and CDR2 are SGHTA and FQGNSA. The length of the CDR3 is 16 residues. Trimming took off 2 bases at V and 2 bases at J, with 15 bases between the two ends. CDR3 sequence: CASSLWTNGRNYGYTF. The CDR3 DNA reads TGTGCCAGCAGCTTATGGACGAACGGGAGAAACTATGGCTACACCTTC.

This chain links TRBV30 with TRBJ2-7; 9 bases line up with TRBD1. This CDR3 comprises 15 residues. Germline CDR1 is GTSNPN and CDR2 is SVGIG (reference sequence). With 4 bases clipped from V and 3 bases from J, the junction kept 10 bases outside the gene matches. The CDR3 nucleotides are TGTGCCTGGACCACCCAACCGGGACAGGGCTACGAGCAGTACTTC. Amino acids: CAWTTQPGQGYEQYF.

The rearrangement links TRBV15 to TRBJ1-1; 11 nucleotides line up with TRBD1. V shed 5 bases, J shed 4 bases, and the junction held 6 bases outside the gene matches. Germline values: CDR1 LNHNV, CDR2 YYDKDF (reference sequence). The CDR3 is 15 residues long. CDR3 protein: CATSQGTGGATEAFF. CDR3 in DNA: TGTGCCACCAGCCAAGGGACAGGGGGTGCCACTGAAGCTTTCTTT.

This rearrangement joins TRBV19 to TRBJ2-7; possibly TRBD1 for D (5 bases). This CDR3 region has 15 residues. In germline, CDR1 is LNHDA, CDR2 SQIVND (reference sequence). Trimming pared 0 bases from V and 3 bases from J, leaving 12 bases between. This CDR3 reads CASSIDAGPSYEQYF. As DNA, the CDR3 is TGTGCCAGTAGTATAGATGCAGGGCCGAGCTACGAGCAGTACTTC.

The chain has TRBV27 and TRBJ1-6, with D possibly matching TRBD1 (5 bases). The CDR3 is 15 residues long. Trimming stripped 2 bases from V and 2 bases from J, with 7 bases between. Germline loops: CDR1 MNHEY, CDR2 SMNVEV (reference sequence). CDR3 sequence reads: CASSLQGAYNSPLHF. The DNA of the CDR3 is TGTGCCAGCAGTTTACAGGGTGCCTATAATTCACCCCTCCACTTT.

The chain carries TRBV5-3 and TRBJ1-2; D gene unclear. TRBV5-3 carries the ORF label, with uncertain function. The V gene lost 0 bases and the J gene lost 0 bases, with 15 bases spanning the gap. This CDR3 contains 17 residues. The CDR3 nucleotides read TGTGCCAGAAGCTTGGGGTTGGTGGCACTAGCTAACTATGGCTACACCTTC. This translates into CARSLGLVALANYGYTF.

J is TRBJ1-4 and V is TRBV10-2; D not resolved. The CDR3 is 15 residues long. Trimming took 6 bases from V and 4 from J, leaving 15 bases between them. Germline values: CDR1 WSHSY, CDR2 SAAADI. The CDR3 nucleotides are TGCGCCAGCAGGGATTCACAGAAGATTAATGAAAAACTGTTTTTT. Translation: CASRDSQKINEKLFF.

The V call is TRBV4-1, the J call TRBJ2-3; 8 positions match TRBD2. CDR1 MGHRA and CDR2 YSYEKL come from the germline V gene. The CDR3 length is 16 residues. The V gene end was trimmed by 2 bases and the J gene end by 4 bases; junction bases not matched to a gene: 8. CDR3 DNA sequence: TGCGCCAGCAGCCAACCTCGCGGGGGGCGCGCAGATACGCAGTATTTT. Amino acids: CASSQPRGGRADTQYF.

This rearrangement joins TRBV5-1 to TRBJ1-2; possibly TRBD1 for D (6 bases). V lost 0 bases to trimming and J lost 7 bases, with 19 bases between them. Germline values: CDR1 SGHRS, CDR2 YFSETQ. The CDR3 extends over 16 amino acids. CDR3 sequence (DNA): TGCGCCAGCAGCTTGGATCCCGGGACAATAGCGATTGGCTACACCTTC. This codes for CASSLDPGTIAIGYTF.

V is TRBV5-6 and J is TRBJ1-2, with TRBD1 identical over 8 bases. Germline lookup yields CDR1 SGHDT and CDR2 YYEEEE. The CDR3 covers 15 residues. The J segment lost 5 bases and the V segment lost 3 bases, leaving 9 bases of the junction unmatched. The CDR3 DNA reads TGTGCCAGCAGCTGGGGTGACAGGGGAATATATGGCTACACCTTC. Translation: CASSWGDRGIYGYTF. Using reference TRBV5-6 and TRBJ1-2 for the parts outside the CDR3, the full variable domain is DAGVTQSPTHLIKTRGQQVTLRCSPKSGHDTVSWYQQALGQGPQFIFQYYEEEERQRGNFPDRFSGHQFPNYSSELNVNALLLGDSALYLCASSWGDRGIYGYTFGSGTRLTVV.

Note on this clone: Germline is not matched at one junction end, which may reflect a read error. The rearrangement joins TRBV7-9 to TRBJ2-5; TRBD2 aligns across 10 bases. Germline CDR1 reads SEHNR; CDR2 reads FQNEAQ (reference sequence). This CDR3 spans 16 amino acids. The CDR3 here is CSSSYLTSGDQETQYF. The DNA of the CDR3 is TGTTCCAGCAGCTACCTTACTAGCGGGGACCAAGAGACCCAGTACTTC. Drawing the rest from reference TRBV7-9 and TRBJ2-5, the complete variable domain is DTGVSQNPRHKITKRGQNVTFRCDPISEHNRLYWYRQTLGQGPEFLTYFQNEAQLEKSRLLSDRFSAERPKGSFSTLEIQRTEQGDSAMYLCSSSYLTSGDQETQYFGPGTRLLVL.

The chain combines TRBV7-2 with TRBJ2-2, with 7 nucleotides matching TRBD2. CDR1 is SGHTA and CDR2 is FQGNSA in the germline V gene. The CDR3 loop spans 16 amino acids. V was pared by 3 bases and J by 4 bases, with 8 bases of the junction left unmatched. The chain's CDR3 is CASSLLQAGPTGELFF. The DNA for the CDR3 is TGTGCCAGCAGCTTGCTTCAAGCGGGGCCCACCGGGGAGCTGTTTTTT.

This clone has more than one count but fewer than ten. This chain joins TRBV5-1 and TRBJ2-1; TRBD2 matches 9 bases. Per the germline V gene, CDR1 is SGHRS and CDR2 is YFSETQ. The trim removed 6 bases at V and 7 bases at J, leaving 26 bases unmatched. This CDR3 is built from 20 residues. The CDR3 nucleotides read TGCGCCAGCACCCGGAGTGGGGCTAGCGGGGCGACTTCCCTTACAAATGAGCAGTTCTTC. Translated, it gives CASTRSGASGATSLTNEQFF.

V gene TRBV5-1 combines with J gene TRBJ1-4, with TRBD1 matching 8 bases. Germline V CDR1 and CDR2: SGHRS, YFSETQ. CDR3 length equals 17 residues. V dropped 4 bases and J dropped 3; count of bases not matched to a gene: 11. The CDR3 nucleotides read TGCGCCAGCAGCGCCGTCCCGGGACAGGTTCCTAATGAAAAACTGTTTTTT. Amino acids: CASSAVPGQVPNEKLFF.

The V and J genes are TRBV5-1 and TRBJ2-3; 14 positions agree with TRBD2. The CDR3 is 17 residues long. V was clipped by 2 bases and J by 6 bases; unmatched bases: 8. Germline V lookup: CDR1 SGHRS, CDR2 YFSETQ. The CDR3 DNA follows: TGCGCCAGCAGCTTAGGTGTCGGGACTAGCGGGGGTGATACGCAGTATTTT. Its protein is CASSLGVGTSGGDTQYF.

The CDR3 nucleotides are TGTGCCAGCAGCTTGCCCCCCCGGGATGAAGCTTTCTTT. Translated: CASSLPPRDEAFF. The chain joins TRBV5-4 to TRBJ1-1; no definite D call. Germline V gene lookup returns CDR1 SGHNT and CDR2 YYREEE (reference sequence). Deletions cut 1 base from V and 7 bases from J, with 11 bases between. The CDR3 is 13 residues long.